This record looks at one TCR beta chain sequence and its context. The method was immunoSEQ multiplex PCR; TCRdb's version includes in-frame clones alone and lacks a portion of them. The table includes 400,000 or so clones, around 96% detected once. The data belong to a study of shared clonotypes between healthy human individuals. The source material was memory CD8+ T cells sorted from blood. The subset was: CD45RO+ cells pooled with CCR7-negative TemRA cells. The clonotype originates from a young man in good health.

The CDR3 bases are TGTGCCAGTAGTATAGAACCAGGTAGGGGCAATCAGCCCCAGCATTTT. Translation: CASSIEPGRGNQPQHF. This chain connects TRBV19 to TRBJ1-5; D unclear. The CDR3 has 16 amino acids. CDR1 LNHDA and CDR2 SQIVND come from the germline V gene (reference sequence). The ends were cut back, 0 bases at V and 2 bases at J, with 11 bases in the middle.